In its sample, the clone carrying this T cell receptor beta chain was seen once. Per the authors' pipeline: Amplification from reference gene primers served as the basis for estimated nucleated cell counts. The repertoire was sequenced with immunoSEQ multiplex PCR; TCRdb's copy has only in-frame clones and lacks some. For V, J and clone size, that table is used; D and trimming come from the DNA. The table lists under 150,000 clones, about 70% of them singletons, with roughly 2% in the top ten. The data stem from a study of blood T cell repertoires in COVID-19. Whole-study context: Some COVID-19 samples were acute and others convalescent; all came from the United States, Italy and Spain. The analysed material was cDNA or gDNA that came from T cells, B-cell-depleted T cells, or PBMCs.

Trimming took off 6 bases at V and 1 base at J, with 15 bases between the two ends. The CDR3 has 15 residues. The germline gives CDR1 MNHEY, CDR2 SVGAGI. This chain connects TRBV6-5 to TRBJ1-2; D possibly corresponds to TRBD1 (6 bases). The source material was peripheral blood. The sequence was collected from a woman in her seventies with acute or convalescent COVID-19. CDR3 nucleotides: TGTGCCAGCAGACCCCCGAGACAGGATAACTATGGCTACACCTTC. This gives the protein CASRPPRQDNYGYTF.